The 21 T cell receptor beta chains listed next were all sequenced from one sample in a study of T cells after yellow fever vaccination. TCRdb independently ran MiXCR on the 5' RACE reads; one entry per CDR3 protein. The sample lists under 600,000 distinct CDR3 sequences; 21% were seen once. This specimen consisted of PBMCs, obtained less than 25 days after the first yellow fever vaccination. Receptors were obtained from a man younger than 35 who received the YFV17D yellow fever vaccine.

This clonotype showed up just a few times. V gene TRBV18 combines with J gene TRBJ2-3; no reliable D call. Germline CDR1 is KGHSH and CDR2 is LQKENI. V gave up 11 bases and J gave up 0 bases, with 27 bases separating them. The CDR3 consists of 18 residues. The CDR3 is CAGRPDTPLEGSTDTQYF. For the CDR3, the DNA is TGTGCCGGGCGACCCGACACGCCCCTGGAAGGCAGCACAGATACGCAGTATTTT.

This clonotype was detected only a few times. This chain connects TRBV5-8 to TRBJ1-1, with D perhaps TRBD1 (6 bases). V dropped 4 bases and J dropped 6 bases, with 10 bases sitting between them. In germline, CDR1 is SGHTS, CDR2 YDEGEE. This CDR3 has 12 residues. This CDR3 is CASSPDSPEAFF. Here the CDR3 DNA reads TGTGCCAGCAGCCCGGACAGCCCTGAAGCTTTCTTT. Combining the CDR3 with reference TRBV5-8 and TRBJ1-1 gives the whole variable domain EAGVTQSPTHLIKTRGQQATLRCSPISGHTSVYWYQQALGLGLQFLLWYDEGEERNRGNFPPRFSGRQFPNYSSELNVNALELEDSALYLCASSPDSPEAFFGQGTRLTVV.

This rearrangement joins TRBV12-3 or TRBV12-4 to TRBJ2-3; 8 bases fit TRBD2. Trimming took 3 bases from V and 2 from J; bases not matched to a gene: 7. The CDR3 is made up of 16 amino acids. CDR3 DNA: TGTGCCAGCAGTTTTTCTTGGCGGGGGGCCACAGATACGCAGTATTTT. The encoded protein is CASSFSWRGATDTQYF.

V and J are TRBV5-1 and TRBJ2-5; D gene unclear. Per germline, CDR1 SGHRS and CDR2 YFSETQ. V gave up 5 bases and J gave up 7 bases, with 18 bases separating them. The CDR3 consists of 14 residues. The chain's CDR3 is CASRTDAGSGTQYF. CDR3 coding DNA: TGCGCCAGCAGGACGGACGCAGGTTCTGGGACCCAGTACTTC.

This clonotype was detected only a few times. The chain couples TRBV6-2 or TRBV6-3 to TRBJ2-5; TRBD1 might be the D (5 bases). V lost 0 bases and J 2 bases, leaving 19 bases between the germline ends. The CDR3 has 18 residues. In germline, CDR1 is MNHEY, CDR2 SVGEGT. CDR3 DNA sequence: TGTGCCAGCAGTTACTCGTCGCAACGGCAGGGCTGGCAAGAGACCCAGTACTTC. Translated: CASSYSSQRQGWQETQYF.

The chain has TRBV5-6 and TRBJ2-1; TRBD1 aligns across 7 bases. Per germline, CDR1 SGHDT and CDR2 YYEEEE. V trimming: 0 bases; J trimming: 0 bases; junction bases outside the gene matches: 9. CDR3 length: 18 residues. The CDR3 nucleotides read TGTGCCAGCAGCTTGGCTGTACAGGGGACGAGCTCCTACAATGAGCAGTTCTTC. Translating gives CASSLAVQGTSSYNEQFF. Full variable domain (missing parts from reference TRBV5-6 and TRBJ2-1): DAGVTQSPTHLIKTRGQQVTLRCSPKSGHDTVSWYQQALGQGPQFIFQYYEEEERQRGNFPDRFSGHQFPNYSSELNVNALLLGDSALYLCASSLAVQGTSSYNEQFFGPGTRLTVL.

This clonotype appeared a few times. The CDR3 coding sequence is TGTGCCTGGACGGGACTAGCGAACACCGGGGAGCTGTTTTTT. Amino acids: CAWTGLANTGELFF. The gene calls are TRBV30 and TRBJ2-2; the match to TRBD2 covers 8 bases. Trimming removed 4 bases from V and 0 bases from J; junction bases left unmatched: 1. Germline V gene lookup returns CDR1 GTSNPN and CDR2 SVGIG (reference sequence). CDR3 length equals 14 residues.

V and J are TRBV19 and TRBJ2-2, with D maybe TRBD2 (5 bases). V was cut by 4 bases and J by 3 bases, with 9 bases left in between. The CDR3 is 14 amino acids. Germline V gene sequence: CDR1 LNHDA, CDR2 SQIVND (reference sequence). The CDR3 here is CASSSGRYTGELFF. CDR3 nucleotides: TGTGCCAGTAGTAGCGGGCGATACACCGGGGAGCTGTTTTTT. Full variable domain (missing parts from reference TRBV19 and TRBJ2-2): DGGITQSPKYLFRKEGQNVTLSCEQNLNHDAMYWYRQDPGQGLRLIYYSQIVNDFQKGDIAEGYSVSREKKESFPLTVTSAQKNPTAFYLCASSSGRYTGELFFGEGSRLTVL.

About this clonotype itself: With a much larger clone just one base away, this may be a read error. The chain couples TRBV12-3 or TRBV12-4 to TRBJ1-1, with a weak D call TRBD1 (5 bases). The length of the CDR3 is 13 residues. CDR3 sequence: CASQTDANAEAFF. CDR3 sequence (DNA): TGTGCCAGCCAGACAGATGCGAACGCTGAAGCTTTCTTT.

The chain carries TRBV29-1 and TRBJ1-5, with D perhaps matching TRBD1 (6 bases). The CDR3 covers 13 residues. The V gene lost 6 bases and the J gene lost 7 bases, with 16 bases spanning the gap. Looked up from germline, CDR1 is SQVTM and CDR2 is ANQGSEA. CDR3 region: CSVSRQAGQPQHF. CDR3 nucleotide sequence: TGCAGCGTCTCGAGACAGGCGGGGCAGCCCCAGCATTTT. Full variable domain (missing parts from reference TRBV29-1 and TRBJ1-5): SAVISQKPSRDICQRGTSLTIQCQVDSQVTMMFWYRQQPGQSLTLIATANQGSEATYESGFVIDKFPISRPNLTFSTLTVSNMSPEDSSIYLCSVSRQAGQPQHFGDGTRLSIL.

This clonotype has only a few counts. The CDR3 sequence is CATSGGTGEETQYF. In DNA form, the CDR3 reads TGTGCCACCAGCGGCGGGACAGGGGAAGAGACCCAGTACTTC. The rearrangement uses TRBV15 and TRBJ2-5, with 10 positions matching TRBD1. The CDR3 loop spans 14 amino acids. The trim removed 5 bases at V and 3 bases at J, leaving 3 bases unmatched. Germline CDR1 and CDR2: LNHNV and YYDKDF (reference sequence). Variable domain in full (rest from reference TRBV15 and TRBJ2-5): DAMVIQNPRYQVTQFGKPVTLSCSQTLNHNVMYWYQQKSSQAPKLLFHYYDKDFNNEADTPDNFQSRRPNTSFCFLDIRSPGLGDTAMYLCATSGGTGEETQYFGPGTRLLVL.

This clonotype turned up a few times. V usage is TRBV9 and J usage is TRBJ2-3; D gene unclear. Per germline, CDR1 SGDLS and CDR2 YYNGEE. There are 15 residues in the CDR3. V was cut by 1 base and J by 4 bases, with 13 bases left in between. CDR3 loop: CASSVLGGTSDTQYF. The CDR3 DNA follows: TGTGCCAGCAGCGTACTAGGCGGAACCTCAGATACGCAGTATTTT.

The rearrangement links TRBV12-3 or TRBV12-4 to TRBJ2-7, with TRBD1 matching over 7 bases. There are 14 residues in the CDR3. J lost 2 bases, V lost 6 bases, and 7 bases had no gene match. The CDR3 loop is CASSPLQGAYEQYF. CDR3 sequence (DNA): TGTGCCAGCAGCCCCCTGCAGGGGGCCTACGAGCAGTACTTC.

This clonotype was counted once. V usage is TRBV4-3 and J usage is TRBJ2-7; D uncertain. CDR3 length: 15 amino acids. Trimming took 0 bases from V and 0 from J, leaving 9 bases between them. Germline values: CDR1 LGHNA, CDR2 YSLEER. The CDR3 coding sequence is TGCGCCAGCAGCCAAGATCCCGGTAGCTCCTACGAGCAGTACTTC. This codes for CASSQDPGSSYEQYF.

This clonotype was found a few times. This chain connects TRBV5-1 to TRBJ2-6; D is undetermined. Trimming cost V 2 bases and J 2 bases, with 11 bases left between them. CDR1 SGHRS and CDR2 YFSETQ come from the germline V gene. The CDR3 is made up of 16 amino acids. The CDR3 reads CASSFGPPTGANVLTF. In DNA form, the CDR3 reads TGCGCCAGCAGCTTCGGGCCTCCTACTGGGGCCAACGTCCTGACTTTC.

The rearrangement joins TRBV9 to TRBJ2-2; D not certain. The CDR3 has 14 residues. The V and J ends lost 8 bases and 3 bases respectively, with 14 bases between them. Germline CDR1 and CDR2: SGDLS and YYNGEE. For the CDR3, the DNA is TGTGCCAGTGACCGGGTCCCTTACACCGGGGAGCTGTTTTTT. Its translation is CASDRVPYTGELFF.

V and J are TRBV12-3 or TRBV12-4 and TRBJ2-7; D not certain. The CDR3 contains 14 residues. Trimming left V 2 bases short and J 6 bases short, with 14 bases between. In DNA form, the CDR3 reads TGTGCCAGCAGTTTACCGCGATGGACCTGCGAGCAGTACGTC. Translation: CASSLPRWTCEQYV.

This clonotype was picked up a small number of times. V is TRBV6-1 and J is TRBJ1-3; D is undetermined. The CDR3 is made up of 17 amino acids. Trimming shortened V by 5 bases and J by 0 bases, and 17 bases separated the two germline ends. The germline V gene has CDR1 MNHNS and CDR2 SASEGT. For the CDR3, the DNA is TGTGCCAGCAGTAGGGCCCCGGACGCAATCTCTGGAAACACCATATATTTT. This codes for CASSRAPDAISGNTIYF.

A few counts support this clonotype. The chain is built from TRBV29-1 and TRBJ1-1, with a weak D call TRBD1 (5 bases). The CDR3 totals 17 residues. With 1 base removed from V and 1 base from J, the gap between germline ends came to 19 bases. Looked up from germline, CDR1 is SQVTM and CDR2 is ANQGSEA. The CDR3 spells CSVEVEGQGGENTEAFF. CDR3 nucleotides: TGCAGCGTTGAAGTAGAGGGCCAGGGAGGGGAGAACACTGAAGCTTTCTTT.

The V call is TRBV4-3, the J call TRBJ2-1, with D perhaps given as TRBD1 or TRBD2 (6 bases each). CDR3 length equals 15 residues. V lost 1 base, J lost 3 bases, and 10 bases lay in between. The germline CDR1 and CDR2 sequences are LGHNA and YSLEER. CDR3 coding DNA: TGCGCCAGCAGCCAAGGGGGGGCACGCTACAATGAGCAGTTCTTC. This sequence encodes CASSQGGARYNEQFF.

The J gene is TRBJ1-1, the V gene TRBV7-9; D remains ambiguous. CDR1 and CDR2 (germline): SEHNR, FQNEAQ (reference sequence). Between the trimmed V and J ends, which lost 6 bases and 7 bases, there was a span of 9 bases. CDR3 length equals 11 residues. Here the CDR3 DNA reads TGTGCCAGCAGGGAATCTGTTGAAGCTTTCTTT. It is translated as CASRESVEAFF.